These T cell receptor beta chains were read from a single sample in a study of shared clonotypes between healthy human individuals. Profiled with immunoSEQ multiplex PCR; TCRdb holds only in-frame clones, not every one. Here the sample spans about a million clones, approximately 76% being singletons. Sequences were obtained from memory CD4+ T cells sorted from blood. The receptors here all came from a man between 18 and 35 years old in good health. The CDR3 runs from the conserved cysteine through the conserved F or W. Clone size is shown for a subset of rows, as once, few, many or a class of expanded clone.

v_call,j_call,clone_size,cdr3_aa
TRBV12-5,TRBJ2-7,-,CASGLDVVPYEQYF
TRBV11-2,TRBJ2-7,-,CASSPVHYEQYF
TRBV5-4,TRBJ2-1,-,CASSSSVSAYNEQFF
TRBV28,TRBJ1-1,-,CASSLRAGTEAFF
TRBV7-7,TRBJ2-2,-,CASSSDRGRELFF
TRBV12-5,TRBJ1-5,-,CASGPTDWPQHF
TRBV9,TRBJ1-6,-,CASSARDSPNSPLHF
TRBV10-3,TRBJ2-3,-,CATETSGAADTQYF
TRBV4-3,TRBJ2-3,-,CASSQTGGRAGGFPDTQYF
TRBV2,TRBJ2-1,-,CASSATASNEQFF
TRBV20-1,TRBJ2-7,-,CSATDRDVQYF
TRBV7-9,TRBJ2-7,-,CASSVGTSGGFEQYF
TRBV30,TRBJ1-2,-,CAWTSGGGGYTF
TRBV28,TRBJ2-1,-,CASSLGTSGGAGVNEQFF
TRBV7-3,TRBJ1-6,-,CASSLGGLGSPLHF
TRBV5-1,TRBJ2-7,-,CASRPGPYYEQYF
TRBV2,TRBJ1-2,-,CASTLEGAQANYGYTF
TRBV10-3,TRBJ1-2,once,CAISETDSGLNYGYTF
TRBV6-5,TRBJ1-1,-,CASSRRGARNTEAFF
TRBV28,TRBJ2-1,-,CASKSPGQGANEQFF
TRBV19,TRBJ2-3,once,CASSPRGRVTDTQYF
TRBV7-9,TRBJ1-2,-,CASREDISGYTF